This TCR beta chain was sequenced in a study of vaccination effects on CD4 cells after COVID-19. The CDR3 covers 16 residues. Trimming at V came to 5 bases and at J to 4 bases, leaving 7 bases not matched to a gene. Germline CDR1 and CDR2: SEHNR and FQNEAQ (reference sequence). Comment on this clone: Antigen: not known.

After expansion with viral peptide pools in the ViraFEST assay, antigen-specific CD4+ T cells were sequenced. Cultured cells yielded isolated CD4+ T cells after 10 days. Either the mRNA-1273 or the BNT162b2 vaccine was given to participants as two doses. The protocol was immunoSEQ multiplex PCR, while the TCRdb copy is restricted to in-frame clones and leaves out a portion. The sample has tens of thousands of clones; roughly 85% are singletons. The J gene is TRBJ2-5, the V gene TRBV7-9; 13 bases align to TRBD2. The clonotype originates from a human donor who received a COVID-19 vaccine. Some clones in this sample may be carry-over from other donors' samples. Specimen: CD4+ T cells from PBMCs cultured with SARS-CoV-2 spike peptides, collected after COVID-19 vaccination. Here the CDR3 reads CASSPRTSGGGETQYF. The CDR3 DNA is TGTGCCAGCAGCCCGCGGACTAGCGGGGGAGGAGAGACCCAGTACTTC.